The source of this TCR beta chain is a study of T cells in women clearing cervical HPV infection. About the study: For cases, blood was sampled a median about 150 days after lesion detection, interquartile range roughly 80 to 200 days. With HLA typing for only a few women, HLA confounding remains possible.

Clones were read by immunoSEQ multiplex PCR, and TCRdb kept only the in-frame ones, dropping some. The sample table includes 31,000 or so clones. Regarding this clone: Its matching antigen is unknown. From the germline J gene comes the end of the CDR3, since the read stops 3 residues before it.

CDR1 and CDR2 (germline): LNHDA, SQIVND (reference sequence). The CDR3 consists of 16 residues. V lost 1 base to trimming and J lost 2 bases; unmatched junction nucleotides: 6. Study observations and caveats: Each sample's T-cell count was unknown, possibly confounding richness.

All participants had a single incident cervical HPV16 infection, and prevalent HPV16 infections were excluded. The rearrangement uses TRBV19 and TRBJ2-7; 9 bases match TRBD1. The sample consisted of blood buffy coat. This TCR derives from a woman aged 18-69 years with a cervical HPV16 infection that either progressed to CIN3+ or cleared (not recorded which). The sequenced part of the CDR3 DNA is TGTGCCAGTAGTATAGGATTGACAGGGGGTACCTACGAG. Its protein product is CASSIGLTGGTYE. The complete CDR3 reads CASSIGLTGGTYEQYF.